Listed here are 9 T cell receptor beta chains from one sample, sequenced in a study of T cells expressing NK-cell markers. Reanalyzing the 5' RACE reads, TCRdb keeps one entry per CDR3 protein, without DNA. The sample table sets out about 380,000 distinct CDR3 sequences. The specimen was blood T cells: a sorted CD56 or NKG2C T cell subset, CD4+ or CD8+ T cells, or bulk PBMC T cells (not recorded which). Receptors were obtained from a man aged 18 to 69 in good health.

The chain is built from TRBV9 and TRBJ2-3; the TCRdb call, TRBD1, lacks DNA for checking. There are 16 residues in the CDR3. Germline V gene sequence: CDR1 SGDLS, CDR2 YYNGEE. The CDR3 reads CASSPRTGGGTDTQYF.

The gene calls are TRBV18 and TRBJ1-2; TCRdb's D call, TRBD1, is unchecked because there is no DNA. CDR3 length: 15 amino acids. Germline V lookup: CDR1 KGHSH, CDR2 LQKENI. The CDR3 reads CASSPAGQGNYGYTF.

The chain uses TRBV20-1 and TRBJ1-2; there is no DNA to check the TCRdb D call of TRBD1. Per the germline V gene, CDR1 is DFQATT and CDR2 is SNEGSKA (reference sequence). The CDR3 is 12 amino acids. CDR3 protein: CSAKTGNRGYTF.

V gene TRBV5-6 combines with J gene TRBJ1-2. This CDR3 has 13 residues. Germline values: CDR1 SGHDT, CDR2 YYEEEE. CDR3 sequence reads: CASSLVRPYGYTF.

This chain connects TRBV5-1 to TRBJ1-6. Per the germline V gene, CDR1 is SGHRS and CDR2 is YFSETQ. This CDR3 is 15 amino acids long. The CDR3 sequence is CASRRDTGGDSPLHF.

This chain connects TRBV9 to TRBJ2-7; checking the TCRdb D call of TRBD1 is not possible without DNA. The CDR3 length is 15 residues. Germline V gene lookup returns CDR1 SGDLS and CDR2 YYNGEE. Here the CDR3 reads CASSVSGQSSYEQYF. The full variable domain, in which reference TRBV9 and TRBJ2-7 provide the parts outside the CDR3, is DSGVTQTPKHLITATGQRVTLRCSPRSGDLSVYWYQQSLDQGLQFLIQYYNGEERAKGNILERFSAQQFPDLHSELNLSSLELGDSALYFCASSVSGQSSYEQYFGPGTRLTVT.

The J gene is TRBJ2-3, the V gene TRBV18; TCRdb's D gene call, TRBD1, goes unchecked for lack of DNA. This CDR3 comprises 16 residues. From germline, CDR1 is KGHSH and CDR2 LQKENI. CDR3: CASSPDSTGVPDTQYF.

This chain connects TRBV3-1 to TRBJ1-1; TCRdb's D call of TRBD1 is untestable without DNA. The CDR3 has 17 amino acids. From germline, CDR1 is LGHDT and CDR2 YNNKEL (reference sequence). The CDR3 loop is CASRQFRDRGRNTEAFF.

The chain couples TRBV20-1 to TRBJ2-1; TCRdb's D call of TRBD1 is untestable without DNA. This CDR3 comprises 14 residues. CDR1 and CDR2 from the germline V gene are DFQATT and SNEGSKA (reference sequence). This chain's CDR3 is CSARLIGAGDEQFF.